This T cell receptor (beta chain) was captured in a study of blood T cell repertoires in COVID-19. Across the study: Samples representing acute and convalescent COVID-19 were sourced from the United States, Italy and Spain.

In the authors' methods: Amplification with reference gene primers provided the estimates of nucleated cell counts. Generated by immunoSEQ multiplex PCR, the TCRdb table keeps only in-frame clones and is missing some. The V and J calls and clone size were taken over from that table, and D and trimming were inferred from the DNA. The sample has about 80,000 clones; around 80% are singletons. Germline V gene data show CDR1 as SGHNT and CDR2 as YENEEA. V dropped 8 bases and J dropped 0 bases, with 10 bases sitting between them. CDR3 length equals 14 residues. V is TRBV11-3 and J is TRBJ2-2, with D possibly TRBD1 on 6 matching bases. This TCR was recovered from an elderly man with acute or convalescent COVID-19. Sample: peripheral blood. In DNA, the CDR3 is TGTGCCAGCGGCGACAGGACGAACACCGGGGAGCTGTTTTTT. Translation gives CASGDRTNTGELFF.